Included here is one TCR beta chain sequence, with context. The antigen is unknown. The germline V and J ends were trimmed by 2 bases and 1 base, with 20 bases remaining between them. The CDR3 runs to 18 residues. Germline V CDR1 and CDR2: SEHNR, FQNEAQ (reference sequence). Extracted from the samples, RNA was reverse transcribed into cDNA to serve as the sequencing template. Clones were read by immunoSEQ multiplex PCR, and TCRdb kept only the in-frame ones, dropping some. The top ten hold under 20% of the sample, which has roughly 40,000 clones, around nine tenths seen once. Treatment of the sample: oral pan-JAK inhibitor, 5-10 mg twice daily. The data were obtained in a study of CD8+ T cells in alopecia areata. Looking at the study overall: Treated individuals took tofacitinib by mouth, 5 to 10 mg twice daily. Percent affected scalp area, the SALT score, rated treated patients' severity. Study-wide points: Scalp sample data also include resident alphabeta T cells from normal skin. There were many expanded lesional clones persisting in scalp and blood during tofacitinib.

This receptor was identified in a human donor with alopecia areata. V is TRBV7-9 and J is TRBJ1-1, with D maybe TRBD1 (6 bases). This specimen consisted of CD8+ T cells sorted from blood, obtained at week 24, from a patient treated with tofacitinib. CDR3 DNA sequence: TGTGCCAGCAGCTTATTGGGGGGCGACCGTGCAGAGAACACTGAAGCTTTCTTT. Translated, it gives CASSLLGGDRAENTEAFF.